This T cell receptor beta chain was captured in a study of T cell responses to AZD1222 COVID-19 vaccine. Overall study results and limits: Vaccine-related CD4 TCRs covered spike, predominating at 160-218 and 743-854.

Only in-frame clones appear in the TCRdb table, and some are missing; sequencing was by immunoSEQ multiplex PCR. The sample includes more than 100,000 clones, around nine tenths of them seen just once. Comment on this clone: Its antigen is unknown.

This sequence originates from an adult in good health. The sequenced sample was peripheral blood, obtained on day 0 of AZD1222 vaccination.

The CDR3 loop reads CASSRTGNGNQPQHF. In nucleotides, the CDR3 is TGTGCCAGCAGCAGGACAGGGAACGGCAATCAGCCCCAGCATTTT. The rearrangement links TRBV7-3 to TRBJ1-5, with 8 bases lining up with TRBD1. The ends lost 5 bases at V and 2 bases at J; junction bases unmatched: 5. Germline V CDR1 and CDR2: SGHTA, FQGTGA. This CDR3 is 15 amino acids long.